The next 21 T cell receptor beta chains were all read from a single sample in a study of shared clonotypes between healthy human individuals. Clones were read by immunoSEQ multiplex PCR, and TCRdb kept only the in-frame ones, dropping some. The sample shows about 2,100,000 clones, about 93% of them seen only once. Only CD45RO-negative cells positively selected for CCR7 counted as naive CD8 cells, so terminally differentiated effector memory CD45RA+ cells were excluded. The sequenced material came from naive CD8+ T cells from PBMCs. The receptors here all came from a man aged 18 to 30 in good health. Some clones in this sample may be carry-over from other donors' samples.

The V gene is TRBV11-2, the J gene TRBJ1-2, with 11 positions matching TRBD1. Germline trimming cut 7 bases from V and 8 bases from J; bases unmatched to any gene: 6. Germline CDR1 reads SGHAT; CDR2 reads FQNNGV. The CDR3 consists of 13 residues. CDR3 DNA: TGTGCCAGCAAGCCCCGGGACAGGGGGGGCTACACCTTC. Protein: CASKPRDRGGYTF.

This clone was recorded only once. The J gene is TRBJ2-1, the V gene TRBV5-6; 7 nucleotides align to TRBD2. Trimming removed 2 bases from V and 4 bases from J; junction bases left unmatched: 3. The germline V gene has CDR1 SGHDT and CDR2 YYEEEE. The CDR3 runs 14 residues. The CDR3 region is CASSLLASYNEQFF. In DNA form, the CDR3 reads TGTGCCAGCAGCTTACTAGCGTCTTACAATGAGCAGTTCTTC. Using reference TRBV5-6 and TRBJ2-1 for the parts outside the CDR3, the full variable domain is DAGVTQSPTHLIKTRGQQVTLRCSPKSGHDTVSWYQQALGQGPQFIFQYYEEEERQRGNFPDRFSGHQFPNYSSELNVNALLLGDSALYLCASSLLASYNEQFFGPGTRLTVL.

The chain uses TRBV10-3 and TRBJ2-3; a possible D gene is TRBD2 (5 bases). V was shortened by 0 bases and J by 1 base, with 11 bases between the two germline ends. This CDR3 contains 16 residues. Per germline, CDR1 ENHRY and CDR2 SYGVKD. In DNA form, the CDR3 reads TGTGCCATCAGTGAGTCACTCGCGAGGGGCACAGATACGCAGTATTTT. Translation: CAISESLARGTDTQYF.

As regards this clone: At the DNA level, this CDR3 is encoded by other sequences in the same sample as well. V and J are TRBV27 and TRBJ1-5; 9 nucleotides agree with TRBD1. V lost 6 bases to trimming and J lost 4 bases; unmatched junction nucleotides: 4. CDR3 length equals 14 residues. From germline, CDR1 is MNHEY and CDR2 SMNVEV (reference sequence). CDR3 residues: CASSDRGRNQPQHF. The DNA for the CDR3 is TGTGCCAGCAGCGACAGGGGGAGGAATCAGCCCCAGCATTTT.

This sequence joins TRBV9 and TRBJ2-2; D possibly corresponds to TRBD2 (5 bases). CDR3 length equals 15 residues. The V gene lost 0 bases and the J gene lost 1 base, with 7 bases spanning the gap. CDR1 and CDR2 (germline): SGDLS, YYNGEE. The CDR3: CASSVAGKNTGELFF. The CDR3 nucleotides are TGTGCCAGCAGCGTAGCCGGGAAGAACACCGGGGAGCTGTTTTTT. Full variable domain (rest looked up from reference TRBV9 and TRBJ2-2): DSGVTQTPKHLITATGQRVTLRCSPRSGDLSVYWYQQSLDQGLQFLIQYYNGEERAKGNILERFSAQQFPDLHSELNLSSLELGDSALYFCASSVAGKNTGELFFGEGSRLTVL.

Comments on this clone: The junction shows a germline mismatch at one end, possibly a read error. V usage is TRBV2 and J usage is TRBJ2-5, with TRBD2 matching 13 bases. Germline CDR1 SNHLY, CDR2 FYNNEI. The CDR3 runs to 14 residues. The CDR3: CAISRTSGSETQYF. The CDR3 DNA follows: TGTGCCATCAGTAGGACTAGCGGGAGTGAGACCCAGTACTTC.

This chain links TRBV28 with TRBJ2-1; the match to TRBD1 covers 8 bases. V lost 6 bases and J lost 4; bases outside the gene matches: 8. CDR1 and CDR2 from the germline V gene are MDHEN and SYDVKM. The CDR3 is 15 amino acids. CDR3 amino acids: CASSPTGALYNEQFF. The CDR3 coding sequence is TGTGCCAGCAGCCCGACAGGGGCCCTTTACAATGAGCAGTTCTTC.

The chain joins TRBV19 to TRBJ2-2; D is ambiguous. Trimming left V 8 bases short and J 1 base short, with 5 bases between. Germline V gene lookup returns CDR1 LNHDA and CDR2 SQIVND (reference sequence). CDR3 size: 12 residues. For the CDR3, the DNA is TGTGCCAGTGCGGAGAACACCGGGGAGCTGTTTTTT. As protein: CASAENTGELFF.

The chain carries TRBV6-1 and TRBJ2-5, with D possibly being TRBD1 (5 bases). Per the germline V gene, CDR1 is MNHNS and CDR2 is SASEGT. The CDR3 length is 14 residues. The ends were cut back, 1 base at V and 2 bases at J, with 8 bases in the middle. CDR3 bases: TGTGCCAGCAGTGAAGTAGGGGTACAAGAGACCCAGTACTTC. Protein product: CASSEVGVQETQYF.

This clone was found once. The chain joins TRBV10-3 to TRBJ2-1, with D maybe TRBD2 (5 bases). Per germline, CDR1 ENHRY and CDR2 SYGVKD. Trimming took off 2 bases at V and 5 bases at J, with 19 bases between the two ends. The CDR3 extends over 17 amino acids. DNA of the CDR3: TGTGCCATCAGTGAGAGAAACGGAGTCCTCGGGGACAATGAGCAGTTCTTC. Amino acid sequence: CAISERNGVLGDNEQFF.

This clone appeared a few times. The V gene is TRBV27, the J gene TRBJ2-1, with D unresolved. This CDR3 region has 12 residues. Between the trimmed V and J ends, which lost 8 bases and 7 bases, there was a span of 12 bases. Germline CDR1 is MNHEY and CDR2 is SMNVEV (reference sequence). Here the CDR3 reads CASGKRTNEQFF. CDR3 in DNA: TGTGCCAGCGGGAAACGTACGAATGAGCAGTTCTTC.

The chain employs TRBV4-3 and TRBJ2-5; the D gene is possibly TRBD2 (7 bases). V was cut by 1 base and J by 2 bases, with 11 bases left in between. This CDR3 is built from 15 residues. CDR1 LGHNA and CDR2 YSLEER come from the germline V gene. CDR3 region: CASSQGAGAQETQYF. The CDR3 coding sequence is TGCGCCAGCAGCCAAGGTGCGGGGGCTCAAGAGACCCAGTACTTC.

The chain uses TRBV28 and TRBJ2-5, with 7 bases that match TRBD1. The CDR3 spans 14 residues. The V and J ends lost 6 bases and 3 bases, in that order; junction bases with no gene match: 7. Germline assignment: CDR1 MDHEN and CDR2 SYDVKM. CDR3 DNA: TGTGCCAGCAGACCGACAGGGAACAAAGAGACCCAGTACTTC. Translating gives CASRPTGNKETQYF.

This rearrangement joins TRBV5-1 to TRBJ1-4; 7 positions match TRBD1. The germline CDR1 and CDR2 sequences are SGHRS and YFSETQ. The junction had 6 bases not matched to a gene; V was cut back by 0 bases and J by 4 bases. This CDR3 is built from 16 residues. CDR3 nucleotide sequence: TGCGCCAGCAGCTTGGGTTACAGGGGCCGTAATGAAAAACTGTTTTTT. Encoded protein: CASSLGYRGRNEKLFF.

This sequence joins TRBV5-6 and TRBJ2-7, with 8 positions matching TRBD2. The ends lost 3 bases at V and 8 bases at J; junction bases unmatched: 7. This CDR3 comprises 13 residues. Germline assignment: CDR1 SGHDT and CDR2 YYEEEE. CDR3 loop: CASSSRGGRQQYF. CDR3 nucleotide sequence: TGTGCCAGCAGCTCCCGGGGGGGGCGCCAGCAGTACTTC.

The chain uses TRBV30 and TRBJ1-2; D gene unclear. Germline CDR1 reads GTSNPN; CDR2 reads SVGIG (reference sequence). CDR3 length equals 10 residues. Trimming shortened V by 6 bases and J by 8 bases, and 10 bases separated the two germline ends. For the CDR3, the DNA is TGTGCCTGCGCCAGGCAAGGCTACACCTTC. Its protein product is CACARQGYTF.

This clone came up once. The V call is TRBV7-9, the J call TRBJ1-1; D may be TRBD1 (6 bases). Germline CDR1 and CDR2: SEHNR and FQNEAQ (reference sequence). This CDR3 is built from 15 residues. V dropped 4 bases and J dropped 4 bases, with 16 bases sitting between them. The DNA for the CDR3 is TGTGCCAGCAGCTCAGCAGGGGATTTTGGCACTGAAGCTTTCTTT. This translates into CASSSAGDFGTEAFF. Using reference TRBV7-9 and TRBJ1-1 for the parts outside the CDR3, the full variable domain is DTGVSQNPRHKITKRGQNVTFRCDPISEHNRLYWYRQTLGQGPEFLTYFQNEAQLEKSRLLSDRFSAERPKGSFSTLEIQRTEQGDSAMYLCASSSAGDFGTEAFFGQGTRLTVV.

The genes are TRBV2 and TRBJ2-1; 11 bases align to TRBD2. V lost 4 bases, J lost 10 bases, and 6 bases stayed unmatched. The germline V gene encodes CDR1 SNHLY and CDR2 FYNNEI. The CDR3 extends over 14 amino acids. CDR3: CASSGISGRAEQFF. The CDR3 DNA reads as TGTGCCAGCAGTGGTATTAGCGGGAGGGCGGAGCAGTTCTTC.

The rearrangement joins TRBV6-5 to TRBJ2-1, with 11 bases fitting TRBD2. This CDR3 region has 16 residues. After removal of 0 bases from V and 8 bases from J, the junction contained 6 bases not matched to a gene. Germline V lookup: CDR1 MNHEY, CDR2 SVGAGI. The CDR3 region has the DNA TGTGCCAGCAGTTACTCTAGCGGGAGGGCCGGCGATGAGCAGTTCTTC. Its translation is CASSYSSGRAGDEQFF.

This chain links TRBV29-1 with TRBJ2-1, with a weak D call TRBD2 (6 bases). Germline V gene sequence: CDR1 SQVTM, CDR2 ANQGSEA. Trimming left V 5 bases short and J 4 bases short, with 15 bases between. This CDR3 has 14 amino acids. The CDR3 region has the DNA TGCAGCGTTACCGGGACTTCCAAATACAATGAGCAGTTCTTC. Amino acids: CSVTGTSKYNEQFF.

The genes are TRBV7-2 and TRBJ2-7; 9 bases are shared with TRBD2. The V and J ends lost 3 bases and 1 base, in that order; junction bases with no gene match: 13. CDR3 length equals 18 residues. CDR1 is SGHTA and CDR2 is FQGNSA in the germline V gene. The CDR3 bases are TGTGCCAGCAGCTTGTTGGCCTACGGGACTAGCTTATCCTACGAGCAGTACTTC. Translated: CASSLLAYGTSLSYEQYF.